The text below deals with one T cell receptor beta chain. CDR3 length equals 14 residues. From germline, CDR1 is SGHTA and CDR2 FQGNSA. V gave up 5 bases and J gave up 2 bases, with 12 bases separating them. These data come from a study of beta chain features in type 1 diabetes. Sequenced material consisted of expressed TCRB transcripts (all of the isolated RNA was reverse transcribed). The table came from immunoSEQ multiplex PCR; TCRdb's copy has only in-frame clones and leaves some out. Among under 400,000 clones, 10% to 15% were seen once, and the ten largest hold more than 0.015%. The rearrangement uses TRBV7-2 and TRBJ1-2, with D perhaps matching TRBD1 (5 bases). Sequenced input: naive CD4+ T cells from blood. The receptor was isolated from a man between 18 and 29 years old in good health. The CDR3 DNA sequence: TGTGCCAGCAGCCGAGATCGGGGGAACTATGGCTACACCTTC. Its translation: CASSRDRGNYGYTF.